This T cell receptor beta chain is drawn from a study of cytomegalovirus exposure and HLA in healthy donors. Findings and caveats of the study: Later analysis suggested links between common viral pathogens and several top significant clusters. V- and J-gene trimming of TCR beta was linked (in a later analysis) to a missense DCLRE1C variant.

CDR3 length: 15 residues. CDR1 and CDR2 (germline): SGHDT, YYEEEE. The trim removed 4 bases at V and 9 bases at J, leaving 12 bases unmatched. Turning to this clone: The antigen is not known.

The PCR contained 60 Vbeta and 13 Jbeta primers. Sequenced by immunoSEQ multiplex PCR; TCRdb stores in-frame clones only, minus some. This table holds around 120,000 clones, approximately 85% found once. Material: PBMCs. This TCR was recovered from a male donor in good health and CMV-seropositive. The chain recombines TRBV5-6 with TRBJ2-3, with 9 bases aligning to TRBD2. CDR3 protein: CASSARTSVGWTQYF. CDR3 DNA: TGTGCCAGCAGCGCCCGGACTAGCGTTGGGTGGACGCAGTATTTT.